The next 8 T cell receptor beta chains were all read from a single sample in a study of shared clonotypes between healthy human individuals. It was CD45RO-negative cells, positively selected for CCR7, that made up naive CD8 cells, with terminally differentiated effector memory CD45RA+ cells excluded. Some clones are missing from TCRdb's copy, which holds only in-frame ones; the method was immunoSEQ multiplex PCR. The sample lists roughly 650,000 clones, roughly 96% occurring once. The sample consisted of naive CD8+ T cells sorted from blood. These receptors all stem from a woman aged 25 to 39 in good health.

J is TRBJ2-7 and V is TRBV7-9; 7 bases fit TRBD2. CDR3 length: 19 residues. Germline V gene sequence: CDR1 SEHNR, CDR2 FQNEAQ (reference sequence). V dropped 3 bases and J dropped 2; count of bases not matched to a gene: 19. The CDR3 region is CASSLQPYIVAGDPYEQYF. CDR3 bases: TGTGCCAGCAGCTTGCAGCCGTACATTGTGGCGGGAGATCCCTACGAGCAGTACTTC.

The chain employs TRBV7-3 and TRBJ2-2, with D tentatively TRBD2 (6 bases). Germline assignment: CDR1 SGHTA and CDR2 FQGTGA. The CDR3 runs to 15 residues. Between the trimmed V and J ends, which lost 0 bases and 4 bases, there was a span of 9 bases. The CDR3 protein is CASSLTGSSTGELFF. CDR3 DNA sequence: TGTGCCAGCAGCTTAACCGGGAGCTCCACCGGGGAGCTGTTTTTT.

The chain has TRBV28 and TRBJ2-7, with 8 bases that match TRBD2. Germline CDR1 MDHEN, CDR2 SYDVKM. There are 13 residues in the CDR3. The junction had 7 bases not matched to a gene; V was cut back by 6 bases and J by 6 bases. CDR3 amino acids: CASSAAGASEQYF. CDR3 nucleotides: TGTGCCAGCAGCGCAGCGGGAGCTAGCGAGCAGTACTTC.

This clone was observed once. The chain carries TRBV29-1 and TRBJ2-1, with D perhaps TRBD2 (5 bases). The CDR3 has 13 amino acids. Trimming left V 6 bases short and J 6 bases short, with 15 bases between. Germline V gives CDR1 SQVTM, CDR2 ANQGSEA. The CDR3 protein is CSVVNRDSNEQFF. DNA of the CDR3: TGCAGCGTGGTAAACCGGGATTCCAATGAGCAGTTCTTC.

The chain uses TRBV5-4 and TRBJ1-4; unclear D gene. The germline CDR1 and CDR2 sequences are SGHNT and YYREEE (reference sequence). V was clipped by 8 bases and J by 1 base, with 15 bases between them. CDR3 size: 15 residues. The CDR3 bases are TGTGCCAGATTCCATGATAAAGTAACTAATGAAAAACTGTTTTTT. It encodes CARFHDKVTNEKLFF.

V and J are TRBV27 and TRBJ2-7, with 9 nucleotides matching TRBD2. Germline assignment: CDR1 MNHEY and CDR2 SMNVEV (reference sequence). The CDR3 covers 14 residues. Losses at the gene ends were 5 bases for V and 3 bases for J; bases not matched to a gene: 5. The CDR3 loop is CASSTLAGNYEQYF. The CDR3 DNA reads as TGTGCCAGCAGTACCCTAGCGGGAAACTACGAGCAGTACTTC.

V usage is TRBV19 and J usage is TRBJ1-5, with 7 bases fitting TRBD1. CDR1 LNHDA and CDR2 SQIVND come from the germline V gene (reference sequence). Trimming at V came to 9 bases and at J to 10 bases, leaving 21 bases not matched to a gene. The length of the CDR3 is 16 residues. Written as DNA, the CDR3 is TGTGCCAGCAAAGGGGCCCGACAGGGAGAGGGGTGCCCCCAGCATTTT. Translation: CASKGARQGEGCPQHF.

The V gene is TRBV19, the J gene TRBJ2-2; the match to TRBD1 covers 10 bases. The length of the CDR3 is 16 residues. From germline, CDR1 is LNHDA and CDR2 SQIVND (reference sequence). Trimming cost V 3 bases and J 9 bases; bases outside gene matches: 10. CDR3 sequence reads: CASSIPRDRGGWELFF. The CDR3, as DNA: TGTGCCAGTAGTATCCCCCGGGACAGGGGAGGTTGGGAGCTGTTTTTT.